This T cell receptor beta chain was sequenced during a study of blood T cell repertoires in COVID-19. The CDR3 is made up of 12 amino acids. The V and J ends lost 8 bases and 2 bases respectively, with 10 bases between them. CDR1 LNHDA and CDR2 SQIVND come from the germline V gene (reference sequence). Method: immunoSEQ multiplex PCR; TCRdb's copy keeps in-frame clones and lacks some. The data hold a few hundred thousand clones, with roughly 90% observed a single time. The V and J genes are TRBV19 and TRBJ2-7, with D perhaps TRBD2 (5 bases). This TCR was recovered from a young woman who had recovered from COVID-19. Material: PBMCs or T cells enriched from blood (not recorded which). The CDR3 coding sequence is TGTGCCAGTCGACGGGGAGCCTACGAGCAGTACTTC. Amino acids: CASRRGAYEQYF. Drawing the rest from reference TRBV19 and TRBJ2-7, the complete variable domain is DGGITQSPKYLFRKEGQNVTLSCEQNLNHDAMYWYRQDPGQGLRLIYYSQIVNDFQKGDIAEGYSVSREKKESFPLTVTSAQKNPTAFYLCASRRGAYEQYFGPGTRLTVT.